This TCR beta chain was observed in a study of T cells in Graves' hyperthyroidism and ophthalmopathy. TCR beta CDR3 regions were amplified from RNA transcripts. The primer set for the first-round RT-PCR of the TCR CDR3 was HTBI. TCRdb itself ran the multiplex PCR reads through MiXCR, one entry per CDR3 protein. In the table there are about 620,000 distinct CDR3 sequences, roughly 17% of which are singletons. Per germline, CDR1 DFQATT and CDR2 SNEGSKA (reference sequence). The ends were cut back, 5 bases at V and 5 bases at J, with 10 bases in the middle. This CDR3 contains 12 residues. The receptor was derived from a woman under 40 with Graves' hyperthyroidism. The sample consisted of blood. The V call is TRBV20-1, the J call TRBJ1-5, with D hard to call. CDR3 in amino acids: CSASRRDQPQHF. The CDR3 coding sequence is TGCAGTGCTTCCCGGAGGGATCAGCCCCAGCATTTT.